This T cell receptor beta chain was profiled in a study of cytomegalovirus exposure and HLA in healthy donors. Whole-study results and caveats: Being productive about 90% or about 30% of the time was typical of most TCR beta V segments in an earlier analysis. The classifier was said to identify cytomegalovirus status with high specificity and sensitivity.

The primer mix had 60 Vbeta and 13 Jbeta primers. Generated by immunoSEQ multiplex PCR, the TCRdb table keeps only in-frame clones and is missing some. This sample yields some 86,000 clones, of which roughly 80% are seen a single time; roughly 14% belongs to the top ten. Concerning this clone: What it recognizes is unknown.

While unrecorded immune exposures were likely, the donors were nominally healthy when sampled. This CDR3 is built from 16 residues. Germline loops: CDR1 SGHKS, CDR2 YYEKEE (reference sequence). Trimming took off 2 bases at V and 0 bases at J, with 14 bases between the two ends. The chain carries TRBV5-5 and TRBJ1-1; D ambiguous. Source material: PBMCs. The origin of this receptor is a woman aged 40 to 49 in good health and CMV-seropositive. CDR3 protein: CASSLSDTLVNTEAFF. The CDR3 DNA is TGTGCCAGCAGCTTATCAGACACCTTAGTGAACACTGAAGCTTTCTTT.